These 31 T cell receptor beta chains were all obtained from the same sample, sequenced in a study of long-term antiretroviral therapy in people with HIV. A v3.0 immunoSEQ assay was performed at survey level. The assay was immunoSEQ multiplex PCR, and TCRdb's table has in-frame clones only and misses some. Here the sample spans over 20,000 clones, approximately 86% being singletons. The source was unsorted PBMCs, collected 1.6 years after starting antiretroviral therapy. The receptors shown here come from a man aged 40-49 years with HIV.

In this sample, this clone turned up once. The chain carries TRBV10-2 and TRBJ2-5; D is possibly TRBD2 (5 bases). Germline CDR1 reads WSHSY; CDR2 reads SAAADI. The CDR3 extends over 15 amino acids. The V end lost 0 bases, the J end lost 5 bases, and 13 bases lay between the germline ends. CDR3: CASSESLAGWETQYF. The CDR3 region has the DNA TGCGCCAGCAGTGAGTCTCTCGCGGGTTGGGAGACCCAGTACTTC.

The chain uses TRBV6-1 and TRBJ1-2; D is uncertain. V was trimmed by 2 bases and J by 7 bases, leaving 5 bases between them. Per the germline V gene, CDR1 is MNHNS and CDR2 is SASEGT. The CDR3 sequence is 11 residues long. The DNA for the CDR3 is TGTGCCAGCAGTGAATGGGGTGGCTACACCTTC. Amino acid sequence: CASSEWGGYTF.

The V call is TRBV19, the J call TRBJ1-2; 10 nucleotides align to TRBD1. Unmatched junction bases numbered 15, after V lost 5 bases and J lost 0 bases. The CDR3 consists of 19 residues. CDR1 and CDR2 (germline): LNHDA, SQIVND (reference sequence). CDR3 in DNA: TGTGCCAGTAGTCCCCGACAGGGGGCGGCTTTTACGGCTAACTATGGCTACACCTTC. It specifies CASSPRQGAAFTANYGYTF.

The chain is built from TRBV6-1 and TRBJ2-1, with D maybe TRBD2 (5 bases). The CDR3 is made up of 17 amino acids. The germline V gene has CDR1 MNHNS and CDR2 SASEGT. Trimming removed 3 bases from V and 5 bases from J, with 20 bases in between. The CDR3 DNA reads TGTGCCAGCAGTGATAGGTGGGAGTCTCCTCTAAACAATGAGCAGTTCTTC. Protein: CASSDRWESPLNNEQFF.

CDR3 region: CASSSGLPNSPLHF. CDR3 nucleotide sequence: TGTGCCAGCAGTTCCGGTTTACCCAATTCACCCCTCCACTTT. V usage is TRBV27 and J usage is TRBJ1-6; D gene ambiguous. Germline V gene data show CDR1 as MNHEY and CDR2 as SMNVEV (reference sequence). The germline V and J ends were trimmed by 4 bases and 7 bases, with 11 bases remaining between them. This CDR3 is 14 amino acids long.

The chain combines TRBV6-6 with TRBJ2-7; D tentatively reads TRBD1 or TRBD2 (5 bases each). Germline assignment: CDR1 MNHNY and CDR2 SVGAGI (reference sequence). The CDR3 length is 15 residues. V lost 2 bases and J 4 bases, leaving 15 bases between the germline ends. The CDR3 DNA sequence: TGTGCCAGCAGTTACCCCAGAGGGGTTGATTACGAGCAGTACTTC. Residues: CASSYPRGVDYEQYF.

V is TRBV12-2 and J is TRBJ2-7; the table's D gene call, TRBD2, was not cross checked with the DNA. TRBV12-2 is listed as a pseudogene. The CDR3 has 12 amino acids. The chain's CDR3 is CASRFRDCEQYF. The CDR3 region has the DNA TGTGCAAGTCGCTTTCGGGATTGCGAGCAGTACTTC.

This clone came up a few times. In DNA, the CDR3 is TGTGCCAGCAGCTCCTTATATGGGACAGGGTACGAGCAGTACTTC. Its translation is CASSSLYGTGYEQYF. V usage is TRBV7-9 and J usage is TRBJ2-7, with TRBD1 identical over 9 bases. From germline, CDR1 is SEHNR and CDR2 FQNEAQ (reference sequence). The CDR3 length is 15 residues. V lost 4 bases to trimming and J lost 4 bases; unmatched junction nucleotides: 8.

The chain joins TRBV13 to TRBJ2-7, with D possibly matching TRBD2 (6 bases). Germline V lookup: CDR1 PRHDT, CDR2 FYEKMQ (reference sequence). V was cut by 5 bases and J by 6 bases, with 11 bases left in between. The CDR3 consists of 12 residues. The DNA of the CDR3 is TGTGCCAGCAGCAAGACTAGTATCGAGCAGTACTTC. Translating it yields CASSKTSIEQYF.

The rearrangement uses TRBV6-6 and TRBJ2-2, with 8 bases fitting TRBD1. V lost 5 bases to trimming and J lost 6 bases; unmatched junction nucleotides: 5. This CDR3 has 14 residues. CDR1 and CDR2 from the germline V gene are MNHNY and SVGAGI (reference sequence). This chain's CDR3 is CASSRTGTSGELFF. Here the CDR3 DNA reads TGTGCCAGCAGTAGGACAGGGACTTCCGGGGAGCTGTTTTTT.

This clone was recorded a few times. This sequence joins TRBV27 and TRBJ1-2; D ambiguous. The CDR3 is 13 residues long. The germline CDR1 and CDR2 sequences are MNHEY and SMNVEV (reference sequence). Trimming took off 5 bases at V and 2 bases at J, with 9 bases between the two ends. The CDR3 sequence is CASSLRENYGYTF. The CDR3, as DNA: TGTGCCAGCAGTCTTCGGGAGAACTATGGCTACACCTTC.

This clone occurred once. V is TRBV5-1 and J is TRBJ1-4; no clear D. The CDR3 length is 15 residues. The ends were cut back, 2 bases at V and 0 bases at J, with 8 bases in the middle. Germline CDR1 is SGHRS and CDR2 is YFSETQ. The CDR3 spells CASSFGSPTNEKLFF. CDR3 coding DNA: TGCGCCAGCAGCTTCGGATCCCCAACTAATGAAAAACTGTTTTTT.

The chain couples TRBV27 to TRBJ2-2, with 10 bases aligning to TRBD2. Per germline, CDR1 MNHEY and CDR2 SMNVEV (reference sequence). This CDR3 contains 16 residues. Trimming at V came to 6 bases and at J to 4 bases, leaving 8 bases not matched to a gene. CDR3 residues: CASSHPSGSITGELFF. CDR3 sequence (DNA): TGTGCCAGCAGCCATCCTAGCGGGAGCATCACCGGGGAGCTGTTTTTT.

A single count supports this clone. DNA for the CDR3: TGTGCCAGCGCTTCATGGAGGGGGGGAACGTACACTGAAGCTTTCTTT. Amino acids: CASASWRGGTYTEAFF. The chain links TRBV2 to TRBJ1-1; TRBD1 might be the D (6 bases). The CDR3 is 16 residues long. CDR1 is SNHLY, CDR2 FYNNEI, per germline. V lost 8 bases, J lost 3 bases, and 22 bases lay in between.

This chain connects TRBV10-3 to TRBJ2-2; the D call may be TRBD1 or TRBD2 (6 bases each). Germline CDR1 ENHRY, CDR2 SYGVKD. With 6 bases removed from V and 1 base from J, the gap between germline ends came to 9 bases. The CDR3 contains 14 residues. The DNA for the CDR3 is TGTGCCATCAGGGAGGGACAGAACACCGGGGAGCTGTTTTTT. Its translation is CAIREGQNTGELFF.

The CDR3 protein is CSVLLPGGIIYEQYF. The CDR3, as DNA: TGCAGCGTCCTATTACCAGGGGGCATTATCTACGAGCAGTACTTC. The genes are TRBV29-1 and TRBJ2-7; 8 bases line up with TRBD1. J gave up 3 bases and V 6 bases, and 13 bases lay outside the gene matches. The length of the CDR3 is 15 residues. Per the germline V gene, CDR1 is SQVTM and CDR2 is ANQGSEA.

The chain combines TRBV7-9 with TRBJ1-4, with D maybe TRBD1 (6 bases). The V gene's germline CDR1 is SEHNR and CDR2 FQNEAQ (reference sequence). The germline V and J ends were trimmed by 2 bases and 2 bases, with 6 bases remaining between them. There are 14 residues in the CDR3. CDR3 in amino acids: CASSLRGTNEKLFF. CDR3 coding DNA: TGTGCCAGCAGCTTAAGGGGGACTAATGAAAAACTGTTTTTT.

The CDR3 region is CASSERVAGGNHEQYF. CDR3 bases: TGTGCCAGCAGTGAGAGGGTAGCGGGAGGGAACCACGAGCAGTACTTC. J is TRBJ2-7 and V is TRBV2; 11 bases line up with TRBD2. The CDR3 extends over 16 amino acids. Germline V gene sequence: CDR1 SNHLY, CDR2 FYNNEI. Trimming at V came to 3 bases and at J to 5 bases, leaving 9 bases not matched to a gene.

This clone was seen once. The genes are TRBV11-2 and TRBJ2-7; 7 bases line up with TRBD1. CDR1 is SGHAT and CDR2 is FQNNGV in the germline V gene. This CDR3 contains 15 residues. V lost 5 bases, J lost 3 bases, and 10 bases stayed unmatched. The CDR3 loop is CASSPYVDRVYEQYF. In DNA, the CDR3 is TGTGCCAGCAGCCCTTACGTCGACAGGGTCTACGAGCAGTACTTC.

The rearrangement uses TRBV7-3 and TRBJ2-7; D is uncertain. This CDR3 has 14 amino acids. The ends were cut back, 5 bases at V and 0 bases at J, with 11 bases in the middle. Germline-derived CDR1 and CDR2 are SGHTA and FQGTGA. The CDR3 loop reads CASSPRYSSYEQYF. In DNA form, the CDR3 reads TGTGCCAGCAGCCCACGATACTCCTCCTACGAGCAGTACTTC.

The chain recombines TRBV18 with TRBJ1-1, with 9 bases that match TRBD1. CDR1 and CDR2 (germline): KGHSH, LQKENI. Trimming removed 3 bases from V and 1 base from J; junction bases left unmatched: 3. This CDR3 is built from 15 residues. The CDR3 region has the DNA TGTGCCAGCTCACCCACGACAGGGGGGAACACTGAAGCTTTCTTT. This encodes CASSPTTGGNTEAFF.

This sequence joins TRBV15 and TRBJ2-7; 16 nucleotides match TRBD2. The CDR3 loop spans 15 amino acids. Per germline, CDR1 LNHNV and CDR2 YYDKDF (reference sequence). V gave up 5 bases and J gave up 7 bases; unmatched junction bases: 5. The CDR3 region has the DNA TGTGCCACCAGCGGAGGGACTAGCGGGAGGGGTGAGCAGTACTTC. Its protein product is CATSGGTSGRGEQYF.

This clone appeared once. The rearrangement joins TRBV11-2 to TRBJ1-1, with D uncertain. Between the trimmed V and J ends, which lost 6 bases and 0 bases, there was a span of 11 bases. Germline CDR1 and CDR2: SGHAT and FQNNGV. The CDR3 loop spans 14 amino acids. This chain's CDR3 is CASSASVLNTEAFF. Here the CDR3 DNA reads TGTGCCAGCAGTGCCAGCGTATTGAACACTGAAGCTTTCTTT.

J is TRBJ2-5 and V is TRBV5-1; D may correspond to TRBD1 or TRBD2 (5 bases each). Deletions cut 4 bases from V and 4 bases from J, with 11 bases between. Germline CDR1 SGHRS, CDR2 YFSETQ. The CDR3 loop spans 13 amino acids. This CDR3 is CASSRGRGETQYF. The DNA of the CDR3 is TGCGCCAGCAGCCGGGGAAGGGGAGAGACCCAGTACTTC.

V gene TRBV5-1 combines with J gene TRBJ2-7, with D possibly matching TRBD2 (6 bases). The V end lost 4 bases, the J end lost 6 bases, and 23 bases lay between the germline ends. This CDR3 is built from 16 residues. Germline V gives CDR1 SGHRS, CDR2 YFSETQ. The CDR3 DNA sequence: TGCGCCAGCAGCCTCGAGCAGGGAGGTGGGTCTACCGAGCAGTACTTC. Its translation: CASSLEQGGGSTEQYF.

This clone was observed a single time. The genes are TRBV9 and TRBJ1-1; TRBD1 matches at 8 bases. CDR1 and CDR2 (germline): SGDLS, YYNGEE. This CDR3 has 14 amino acids. V lost 3 bases to trimming and J lost 4 bases; unmatched junction nucleotides: 5. The DNA of the CDR3 is TGTGCCAGCAGCGCGACAGGGGCGGGCACTGAAGCTTTCTTT. Its translation is CASSATGAGTEAFF.

The V and J genes are TRBV4-2 and TRBJ1-5, with 8 bases aligning to TRBD1. The junction had 4 bases not matched to a gene; V was cut back by 5 bases and J by 7 bases. CDR3 size: 13 residues. Germline V lookup: CDR1 LGHNA, CDR2 YNFKEQ. Here the CDR3 reads CASSSDRGQPQHF. The CDR3, as DNA: TGTGCCAGCAGCTCTGACAGGGGCCAGCCCCAGCATTTT.

CDR3 region: CATSRGLSGRADTQYF. The CDR3 nucleotides read TGTGCCACCAGCAGAGGGCTTTCGGGTCGCGCAGATACGCAGTATTTT. V is TRBV15 and J is TRBJ2-3; the D is unclear. The germline gives CDR1 LNHNV, CDR2 YYDKDF (reference sequence). V lost 1 base to trimming and J lost 4 bases, with 15 bases between them. The CDR3 has 16 residues.

This chain uses TRBV7-9 with TRBJ1-1; the D gene is possibly TRBD1 (6 bases). This CDR3 is built from 13 residues. Germline CDR1 reads SEHNR; CDR2 reads FQNEAQ (reference sequence). Trimming shortened V by 8 bases and J by 0 bases, and 10 bases separated the two germline ends. Here the CDR3 reads CASGGAVNTEAFF. The CDR3 DNA sequence: TGTGCCAGCGGGGGGGCGGTGAACACTGAAGCTTTCTTT.

The V and J genes are TRBV19 and TRBJ1-6; D call uncertain. Germline-derived CDR1 and CDR2 are LNHDA and SQIVND (reference sequence). The CDR3 extends over 14 amino acids. V shed 1 base and J shed 9 bases, with 10 bases lying between them. CDR3 residues: CASSIGGRISPLHF. The DNA for the CDR3 is TGTGCCAGTAGTATAGGAGGGAGGATTTCACCCCTCCACTTT.

This clone has a handful of counts. The chain links TRBV7-6 to TRBJ2-2; D possibly uses TRBD1 or TRBD2 (5 bases each). CDR1 is SGHVS and CDR2 is FNYEAQ in the germline V gene. This CDR3 spans 13 amino acids. V was shortened by 5 bases and J by 5 bases, with 9 bases between the two germline ends. The CDR3 nucleotides are TGTGCCAGCAGCCCCTGGGGGACCGGGGAGCTGTTTTTT. Residues: CASSPWGTGELFF.